This entry features one TCR beta chain sequence. Its target is not known. The CDR3 consists of 13 residues. V dropped 5 bases and J dropped 4 bases, with 11 bases sitting between them. This record comes from a study of T cell repertoires in cytomegalovirus infection. In the study overall: CMV epitopes that were recently identified and HLA-C-restricted were used alongside well-studied HLA-B-restricted ones. Shared public TCR beta signatures pointed to both CMV infection and a matching HLA type.

Overall study findings and caveats: HLA-C-restricted, CMV-specific TCR beta clonotypes were dominant ex vivo.

TCRdb reprocessed the reads with MiXCR, giving one entry per CDR3 protein. The table has around 81,000 distinct CDR3 sequences, roughly 40% seen once. The chain couples TRBV12-3 or TRBV12-4 to TRBJ1-2; D gene unclear. The sequences come from CD8+ T cells from cultured PBMCs, collected from culture after CMV antigen stimulation. The sequence derives from a human donor in good health (CMV status not recorded). Some clones in this sample may be carry-over from other donors' samples. The DNA of the CDR3 is TGTGCCAGCAGTCCGGACGGAACCTATGGCTACACCTTC. Its translation: CASSPDGTYGYTF.